A single sample is the source of the 14 T cell receptor beta chains below, sequenced in a study of vaccination effects on CD4 cells after COVID-19. These receptors' targets are unknown. TCRdb's copy holds only in-frame clones and misses some; the assay was immunoSEQ multiplex PCR. The table records approximately 15,000 clones, 65% to 75% of them present only once. Sequencing followed a ViraFEST assay step that expanded antigen-specific CD4+ T cells with viral peptide pools. Culturing for approximately 10 days preceded CD4+ T cell isolation. Confirmation by PCR established that the person had SARS-CoV-2 infection between March and December 2020. Subjects were given two BNT162b2 or mRNA-1273 vaccine doses. The sample in question was CD4+ T cells from PBMCs cultured with SARS-CoV-2 spike peptides, obtained after COVID-19 vaccination. Receptor source: a human donor who had a prior SARS-CoV-2 infection.

The V gene is TRBV10-3, the J gene TRBJ2-2, with TRBD2 matching over 10 bases. CDR1 ENHRY and CDR2 SYGVKD come from the germline V gene. This CDR3 contains 18 residues. The junction had 7 bases not matched to a gene; V was cut back by 3 bases and J by 0 bases. CDR3 nucleotides: TGTGCCATCAGTGACGCGGGACTAGCGCCACCGAACACCGGGGAGCTGTTTTTT. It translates to CAISDAGLAPPNTGELFF.

The genes are TRBV15 and TRBJ1-3, with 7 bases fitting TRBD1. V dropped 3 bases and J dropped 3; count of bases not matched to a gene: 17. The V gene's germline CDR1 is LNHNV and CDR2 YYDKDF (reference sequence). The length of the CDR3 is 19 residues. CDR3 nucleotides: TGTGCCACCAGCAGTGACCTAGCGAGTACAGGGGCCTATGGAAACACCATATATTTT. Amino acids: CATSSDLASTGAYGNTIYF.

The chain couples TRBV9 to TRBJ2-1, with 7 bases matching TRBD1. The CDR3 length is 14 residues. Germline CDR1 reads SGDLS; CDR2 reads YYNGEE. The ends lost 0 bases at V and 8 bases at J; junction bases unmatched: 5. This CDR3 reads CASSVAPTGDEQFF. DNA of the CDR3: TGTGCCAGCAGCGTAGCCCCTACAGGGGATGAGCAGTTCTTC. Combining the CDR3 with reference TRBV9 and TRBJ2-1 gives the whole variable domain DSGVTQTPKHLITATGQRVTLRCSPRSGDLSVYWYQQSLDQGLQFLIQYYNGEERAKGNILERFSAQQFPDLHSELNLSSLELGDSALYFCASSVAPTGDEQFFGPGTRLTVL.

The chain is built from TRBV11-3 and TRBJ2-5; 11 positions match TRBD2. The germline V gene has CDR1 SGHNT and CDR2 YENEEA. Losses at the gene ends were 3 bases for V and 11 bases for J; bases not matched to a gene: 8. The CDR3 is made up of 14 amino acids. The CDR3 coding sequence is TGTGCCAGCAGCTTGACTAGCGGGGCCGCACTACAGTACTTC. Residues: CASSLTSGAALQYF.

This sequence joins TRBV27 and TRBJ2-3; D uncertain. The CDR3 contains 18 residues. Deletions cut 4 bases from V and 0 bases from J, with 20 bases between. Germline V lookup: CDR1 MNHEY, CDR2 SMNVEV (reference sequence). The chain's CDR3 is CASSSTSRTSVSTDTQYF. The CDR3 nucleotides read TGTGCCAGCAGTTCGACCTCCCGGACCTCAGTTAGCACAGATACGCAGTATTTT.

The chain joins TRBV11-3 to TRBJ2-7; tentatively, D is TRBD2 (6 bases). The CDR3 loop spans 14 amino acids. Germline assignment: CDR1 SGHNT and CDR2 YENEEA. The germline V and J ends were trimmed by 2 bases and 2 bases, with 10 bases remaining between them. DNA for the CDR3: TGTGCCAGCAGCTTATTGCGGGAAGCCTACGAGCAGTACTTC. This translates into CASSLLREAYEQYF. The full variable domain, with the rest looked up from reference TRBV11-3 and TRBJ2-7, is EAGVVQSPRYKIIEKKQPVAFWCNPISGHNTLYWYLQNLGQGPELLIRYENEEAVDDSQLPKDRFSAERLKGVDSTLKIQPAELGDSAVYLCASSLLREAYEQYFGPGTRLTVT.

V usage is TRBV2 and J usage is TRBJ2-7; perhaps D is TRBD1 or TRBD2 (5 bases each). The germline V and J ends were trimmed by 8 bases and 5 bases, with 19 bases remaining between them. The CDR3 has 14 amino acids. The germline CDR1 and CDR2 sequences are SNHLY and FYNNEI. CDR3 protein: CASAAGGNLNEQYF. The CDR3, as DNA: TGTGCCAGCGCCGCTGGGGGAAACCTAAACGAGCAGTACTTC.

The rearrangement links TRBV11-3 to TRBJ2-7; D is perhaps TRBD1 (6 bases). Deletions cut 5 bases from V and 6 bases from J, with 14 bases between. CDR1 and CDR2 (germline): SGHNT, YENEEA. This CDR3 is built from 13 residues. CDR3 sequence: CASSTSFRGEQYF. The DNA of the CDR3 is TGTGCCAGCAGCACCTCGTTCAGGGGCGAGCAGTACTTC.

CDR3 amino acids: CASSSGQTEAFF. CDR3 in DNA: TGTGCCAGCAGTTCCGGACAAACTGAAGCTTTCTTT. The chain carries TRBV12-3 or TRBV12-4 and TRBJ1-1; D perhaps matches TRBD1 (5 bases). Trimming stripped 4 bases from V and 5 bases from J, with 8 bases between. The CDR3 contains 12 residues.

V is TRBV2 and J is TRBJ2-7; 8 bases map to TRBD1. The germline gives CDR1 SNHLY, CDR2 FYNNEI. The V gene end was trimmed by 3 bases and the J gene end by 6 bases; junction bases not matched to a gene: 7. The CDR3 consists of 14 residues. CDR3 sequence: CASSDSSGGSEQYF. The DNA for the CDR3 is TGTGCCAGCAGTGATAGCTCAGGGGGCAGCGAGCAGTACTTC.

This clone was observed a handful of times. The chain uses TRBV5-1 and TRBJ1-6; 8 nucleotides line up with TRBD1. This CDR3 has 15 residues. The germline V gene has CDR1 SGHRS and CDR2 YFSETQ. Trimming cost V 0 bases and J 7 bases; bases outside gene matches: 3. The CDR3 region has the DNA TGCGCCAGCAGCTTGGTAGGACAGGGAAATTCACCCCTCCACTTT. Amino acid sequence: CASSLVGQGNSPLHF. Full variable domain (remainder filled in from reference TRBV5-1 and TRBJ1-6): KAGVTQTPRYLIKTRGQQVTLSCSPISGHRSVSWYQQTPGQGLQFLFEYFSETQRNKGNFPGRFSGRQFSNSRSEMNVSTLELGDSALYLCASSLVGQGNSPLHFGNGTRLTVT.

This chain joins TRBV4-2 and TRBJ1-1; tentative D call: TRBD1 (5 bases). Germline V gene data show CDR1 as LGHNA and CDR2 as YNFKEQ. V was trimmed by 1 base and J by 2 bases, leaving 11 bases between them. The CDR3 totals 15 residues. The CDR3 reads CASSQGEGTNTEAFF. As DNA, the CDR3 is TGTGCCAGCAGCCAAGGAGAGGGGACTAACACTGAAGCTTTCTTT.

The CDR3 region has the DNA TGCGCCAGCAGCTTGGCTATAGCGAACACCGGGGAGCTGTTTTTT. Translated: CASSLAIANTGELFF. This chain uses TRBV5-1 with TRBJ2-2; D gene uncertain. CDR1 is SGHRS, CDR2 YFSETQ, per germline. The CDR3 extends over 15 amino acids. Trimming took off 0 bases at V and 0 bases at J, with 6 bases between the two ends.

This sequence joins TRBV5-1 and TRBJ1-1; 8 nucleotides match TRBD1. Losses at the gene ends were 7 bases for V and 3 bases for J; bases not matched to a gene: 5. CDR1 is SGHRS and CDR2 is YFSETQ in the germline V gene. The CDR3 is made up of 13 amino acids. CDR3 protein: CASGQGADTEAFF. CDR3 nucleotides: TGCGCCAGCGGCCAGGGGGCAGACACTGAAGCTTTCTTT.